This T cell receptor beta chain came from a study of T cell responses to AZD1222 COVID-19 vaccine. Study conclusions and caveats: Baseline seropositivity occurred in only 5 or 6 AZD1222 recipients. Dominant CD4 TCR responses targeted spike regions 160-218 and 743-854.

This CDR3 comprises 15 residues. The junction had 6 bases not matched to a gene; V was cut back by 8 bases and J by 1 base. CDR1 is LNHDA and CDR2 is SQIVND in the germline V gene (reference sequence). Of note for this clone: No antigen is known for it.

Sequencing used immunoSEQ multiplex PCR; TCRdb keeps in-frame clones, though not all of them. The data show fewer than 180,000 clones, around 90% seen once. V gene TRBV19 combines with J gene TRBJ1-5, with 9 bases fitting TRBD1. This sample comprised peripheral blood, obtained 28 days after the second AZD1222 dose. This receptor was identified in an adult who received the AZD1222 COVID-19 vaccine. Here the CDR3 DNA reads TGTGCCAGTCAATACAGGGGGCCCAGCAATCAGCCCCAGCATTTT. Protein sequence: CASQYRGPSNQPQHF.